This T cell receptor (beta chain) was observed in a study of radiation and T cells in renal cell carcinoma. Sequencing was performed with immunoSEQ multiplex PCR; in TCRdb, only in-frame clones are kept and a portion is missing. The table lists approximately 43,000 clones, roughly 80% of them singletons. Whole-study results and caveats: Pretreatment tumor biopsies were lacking, so baseline clonotypes are unknown. From baseline, blood top tumor clonotypes peaked at 2 weeks post-radiation.

This CDR3 contains 15 residues. The germline V and J ends were trimmed by 4 bases and 7 bases, with 16 bases remaining between them. The germline V gene has CDR1 SNHLY and CDR2 FYNNEI. The time point is: blood 4 weeks post-SBRT, at nephrectomy. Regarding treatment: 15 Gy SBRT to primary tumor, nephrectomy 4 weeks later. Nephrectomy followed 15 Gy stereotactic body radiation by 4 weeks. Blood was sampled at baseline, 2 weeks and 4 weeks after SBRT. As regards this clone: Its antigen is unknown.

The chain combines TRBV2 with TRBJ1-4; possible D gene TRBD1, 5 bases. Source: blood, taken from a patient whose treatment included radiotherapy and nephrectomy. This sequence originates from a woman aged 65 to 85 with renal cell carcinoma. The chain's CDR3 is CASSAIQALSEKLFF. DNA of the CDR3: TGTGCCAGCAGTGCGATACAGGCTCTAAGTGAAAAACTGTTTTTT.